The 3 T cell receptor beta chains below all came from one sample that was sequenced in a study of cytomegalovirus exposure and HLA in healthy donors. Both 60 Vbeta primers and 13 Jbeta primers went into the PCR. Produced via immunoSEQ multiplex PCR; TCRdb's table is partial and in-frame only. The table shows approximately 160,000 clones, with approximately 80% occurring only once. The material sequenced was PBMCs. The receptors were gathered from a man younger than 40 in good health and CMV-seropositive.

The chain uses TRBV5-6 and TRBJ2-1, with 9 bases lining up with TRBD1. The CDR3 runs 15 residues. J gave up 5 bases and V 1 base, and 4 bases lay outside the gene matches. Germline V gene sequence: CDR1 SGHDT, CDR2 YYEEEE. The CDR3 loop is CASSLWGQGHNEQFF. Written as DNA, the CDR3 is TGTGCCAGCAGCTTGTGGGGACAGGGACACAATGAGCAGTTCTTC. Together with reference TRBV5-6 and TRBJ2-1, the CDR3 gives the full variable domain: DAGVTQSPTHLIKTRGQQVTLRCSPKSGHDTVSWYQQALGQGPQFIFQYYEEEERQRGNFPDRFSGHQFPNYSSELNVNALLLGDSALYLCASSLWGQGHNEQFFGPGTRLTVL.

This chain connects TRBV6-6 to TRBJ2-3; no definite D call. Trimming took off 6 bases at V and 0 bases at J, with 13 bases between the two ends. CDR1 is MNHNY, CDR2 SVGAGI, per germline (reference sequence). The CDR3 spans 15 residues. The CDR3 loop is CASSWAHPSTDTQYF. The CDR3 DNA is TGTGCCAGCAGCTGGGCACACCCTAGCACAGATACGCAGTATTTT.

V gene TRBV10-3 combines with J gene TRBJ1-1; no definite D call. The germline gives CDR1 ENHRY, CDR2 SYGVKD. Trimming cost V 0 bases and J 2 bases, with 16 bases left between them. This CDR3 has 17 residues. As DNA, the CDR3 is TGTGCCATCAGTGAGTCGAATACCGGCAGGCCTAACACTGAAGCTTTCTTT. Its translation is CAISESNTGRPNTEAFF.